This TCR beta chain was found in a study of regulatory T cells in long-lasting Graves disease. Building of the TCR beta libraries involved iRepertoire HTBI primers and Arm-PCR of CDR3 regions. TCRdb reprocessed the multiplex PCR reads with MiXCR, giving one entry per CDR3 protein. The table records fewer than 500,000 distinct CDR3 sequences, about 16% of them present only once. The germline V gene has CDR1 LNHNV and CDR2 YYDKDF (reference sequence). The CDR3 has 13 amino acids. Trimming removed 8 bases from V and 5 bases from J, with 15 bases in between. Time point in this sample: newly diagnosed GD, antithyroid drugs for less than 3 months. Researchers made the TCR library from RNA that was extracted from PBMCs. These sequences were also reported in another study, on T cells in Graves' hyperthyroidism and ophthalmopathy. Turning to that study: Among clonotypes expanded in thyroid above 0.001, most were also found in blood.

The rearrangement uses TRBV15 and TRBJ2-5, with D perhaps TRBD2 (6 bases). The starting material was peripheral blood mononuclear cells (PBMCs), obtained at new diagnosis, from a patient treated with antithyroid drugs. This TCR derives from a middle-aged man with Graves disease. CDR3 bases: TGTGCCACCCCCGGGGGAGGTTCTGAGACCCAGTACTTC. Its protein product is CATPGGGSETQYF.